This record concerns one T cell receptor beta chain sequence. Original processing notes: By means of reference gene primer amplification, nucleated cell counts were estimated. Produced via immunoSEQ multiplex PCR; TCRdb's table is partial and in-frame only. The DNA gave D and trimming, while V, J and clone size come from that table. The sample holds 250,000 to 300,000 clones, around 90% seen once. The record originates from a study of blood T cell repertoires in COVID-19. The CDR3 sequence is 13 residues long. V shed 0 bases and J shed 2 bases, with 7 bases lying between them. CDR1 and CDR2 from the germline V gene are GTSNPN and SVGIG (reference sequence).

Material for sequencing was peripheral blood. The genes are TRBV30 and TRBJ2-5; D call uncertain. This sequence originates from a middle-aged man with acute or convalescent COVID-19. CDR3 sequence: CAWSVPEQETQYF. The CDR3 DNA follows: TGTGCCTGGAGTGTGCCGGAGCAAGAGACCCAGTACTTC. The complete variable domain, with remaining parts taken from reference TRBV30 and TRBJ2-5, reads SQTIHQWPATLVQPVGSPLSLECTVEGTSNPNLYWYRQAAGRGLQLLFYSVGIGQISSEVPQNLSASRPQDRQFILSSKKLLLSDSGFYLCAWSVPEQETQYFGPGTRLLVL.